This TCR beta chain was recorded in a study of low-dose radiotherapy and immunotherapy resistance in tumors. Study overall: Cohort 1 got 0.5 Gy per fraction every 2 weeks, 6.5 Gy in total. On cycle 1 day 1, patients started four cycles of oral aspirin 300 mg daily.

cDNA synthesis used a TRAV/TRBV-specific primer set for both chains. TCR amplification used roughly 20 PCR cycles, a constant-region primer and a V-primer adapter. TCRdb itself ran the reads through MiXCR, one entry per CDR3 protein. Found here are 85,000 to 95,000 distinct CDR3 sequences, 9% to 9.5% of them singletons; the top ten hold about 1%. V lost 7 bases, J lost 6 bases, and 16 bases lay in between. The CDR3 spans 14 residues. Germline V gives CDR1 SGHTA, CDR2 FQGNSA. The time point here: before trial treatment. This clonotype occurred many times. This TCR came from a male donor with prostate cancer. The V gene is TRBV7-2, the J gene TRBJ2-1; tentative D call: TRBD1 (6 bases). The sample was PBMCs, taken before treatment. The CDR3 DNA sequence: TGTGCCAGCAAAGGAACAGGGTCTTTCAATGAGCAGTTCTTC. Protein product: CASKGTGSFNEQFF.